The clone carrying this T cell receptor (beta chain) was seen a few times. RNA served as the template for amplifying TCR beta CDR3 regions. First-round RT-PCR employed HTBI primers, with a second-round multiplex PCR after it. Each CDR3 protein is one row after TCRdb ran MiXCR on the multiplex PCR reads. Of around 660,000 distinct CDR3 sequences in the sample, roughly 39% were seen once. The data are from a study of Graves' ophthalmopathy and Graves' hyperthyroidism. Sequencing input: peripheral blood. The TCR sequence derives from an adult man with Graves' ophthalmopathy.

CDR3 DNA sequence: TGCGCCAGCAGCCACAACAGGGGGCGGTCTGGGGCCAACGTCCTGACTTTC. It encodes CASSHNRGRSGANVLTF. The chain recombines TRBV4-1 with TRBJ2-6, with 9 positions matching TRBD1. The trim removed 3 bases at V and 1 base at J, leaving 4 bases unmatched. Germline CDR1 reads MGHRA; CDR2 reads YSYEKL. The CDR3 has 17 amino acids.